This T cell receptor beta chain was obtained from a study of blood T cell repertoires in COVID-19. Study in general: PBMCs, B-cell-depleted T cells, or T cells provided the cDNA or gDNA that made up the material.

With 0 bases removed from V and 10 bases from J, the gap between germline ends came to 10 bases. The germline V gene has CDR1 ENHRY and CDR2 SYGVKD. There are 13 residues in the CDR3. Followed over time, Seattle patients had been enrolled while infection was active. In the source study's methods: Counts of nucleated cells, estimated from reference gene primer amplification, were obtained. Measured with immunoSEQ multiplex PCR; TCRdb has only the in-frame clones, and not every one. The V and J calls and clone size are taken from that table; D and trimming were inferred from the DNA. The top ten hold approximately 3% of the sample, which has about 370,000 clones, more than 70% seen once.

The TCR originated in a woman in her thirties with COVID-19, enrolled during active disease. The J gene is TRBJ2-1, the V gene TRBV10-3; D gene unclear. The sequenced material came from peripheral blood. Here the CDR3 DNA reads TGTGCCATCAGTGAGTCTTGGCAGAAGGAGCAGTTCTTC. This translates into CAISESWQKEQFF.